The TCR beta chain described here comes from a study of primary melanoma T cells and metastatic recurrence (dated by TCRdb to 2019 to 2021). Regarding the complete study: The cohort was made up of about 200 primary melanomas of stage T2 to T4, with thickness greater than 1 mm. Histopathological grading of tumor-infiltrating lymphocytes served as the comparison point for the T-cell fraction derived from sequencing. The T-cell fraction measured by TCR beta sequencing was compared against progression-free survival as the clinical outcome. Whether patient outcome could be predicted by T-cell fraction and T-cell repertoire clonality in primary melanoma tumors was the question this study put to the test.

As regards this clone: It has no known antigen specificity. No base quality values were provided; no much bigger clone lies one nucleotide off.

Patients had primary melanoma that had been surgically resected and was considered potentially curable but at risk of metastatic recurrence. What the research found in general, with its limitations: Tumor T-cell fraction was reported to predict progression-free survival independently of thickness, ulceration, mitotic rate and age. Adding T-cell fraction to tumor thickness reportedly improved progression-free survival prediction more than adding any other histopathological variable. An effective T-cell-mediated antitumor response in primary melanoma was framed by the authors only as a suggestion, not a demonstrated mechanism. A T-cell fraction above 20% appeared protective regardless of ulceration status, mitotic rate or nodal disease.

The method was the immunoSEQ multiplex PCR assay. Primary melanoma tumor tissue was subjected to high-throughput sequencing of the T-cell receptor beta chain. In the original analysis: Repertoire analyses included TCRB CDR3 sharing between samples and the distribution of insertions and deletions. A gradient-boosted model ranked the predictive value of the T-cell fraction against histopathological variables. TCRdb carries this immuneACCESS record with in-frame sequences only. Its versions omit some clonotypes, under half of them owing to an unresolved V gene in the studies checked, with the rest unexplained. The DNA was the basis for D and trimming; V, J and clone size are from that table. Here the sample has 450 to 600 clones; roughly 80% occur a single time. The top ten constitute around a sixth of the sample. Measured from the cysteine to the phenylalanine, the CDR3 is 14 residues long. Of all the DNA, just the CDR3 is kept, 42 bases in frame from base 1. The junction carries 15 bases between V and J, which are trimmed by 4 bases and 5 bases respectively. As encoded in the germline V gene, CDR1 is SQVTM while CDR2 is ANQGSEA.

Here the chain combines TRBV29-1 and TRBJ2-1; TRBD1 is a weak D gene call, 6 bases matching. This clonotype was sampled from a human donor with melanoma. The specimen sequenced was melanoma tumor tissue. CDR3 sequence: CSVVRAGAHNEQFF. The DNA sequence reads TGCAGCGTTGTCCGAGCAGGGGCCCACAATGAGCAGTTCTTC.